Listed below are T cell receptor beta chains from one sample, sequenced in a study of cytomegalovirus exposure and HLA in healthy donors. Assay: immunoSEQ multiplex PCR; the TCRdb copy retains only in-frame clones and omits some. The sample carries approximately 150,000 clones, 80% recorded once. The specimen was PBMCs. These receptors originate from a man aged 18 to 30 in good health and CMV-seropositive. Each CDR3 is given with its conserved first and last residue. A D gene is named only where the DNA matches it firmly. The size field is filled for only some rows; it gives once, few, many or a size class.

V gene: TRBV29-1; D gene: -; J gene: TRBJ1-1; clone size: -; CDR3 DNA: TGCAGCGTTGAATTGAGTCGGGGTATACACACTGAAGCTTTCTTT; CDR3 protein: CSVELSRGIHTEAFF
V gene: TRBV4-3; D gene: -; J gene: TRBJ1-3; clone size: -; CDR3 DNA: TGCGCCAGCAGCCAAGATGGGAGCAGGTTCTCTGGAAACACCATATATTTT; CDR3 protein: CASSQDGSRFSGNTIYF
V gene: TRBV27; D gene: TRBD1; J gene: TRBJ1-2; clone size: -; CDR3 DNA: TGTGCCAGCAGTTTATCGGGGCAGGGGGTCTATGGCTACACCTTC; CDR3 protein: CASSLSGQGVYGYTF
V gene: TRBV20-1; D gene: -; J gene: TRBJ2-4; clone size: -; CDR3 DNA: TGCAGTGCTAAGTGGCAGGTTCAGTACTTC; CDR3 protein: CSAKWQVQYF
V gene: TRBV5-5; D gene: TRBD2; J gene: TRBJ2-3; clone size: few; CDR3 DNA: TGTGCCAGCAGCTTGGAGGTAGAGCGGGAGTACGATACGCAGTATTTT; CDR3 protein: CASSLEVEREYDTQYF
V gene: TRBV5-4; D gene: TRBD1; J gene: TRBJ1-3; clone size: -; CDR3 DNA: TGTGCCAGCAGCGCGGATCAACTAACAGGGGAACTTGGAAACACCATATATTTT; CDR3 protein: CASSADQLTGELGNTIYF
V gene: TRBV7-3; D gene: TRBD1; J gene: TRBJ1-1; clone size: -; CDR3 DNA: TGTGCCAGCAGCTGCAACCTTATAGACAGGGTGAAAGCTTTCTTT; CDR3 protein: CASSCNLIDRVKAFF
V gene: TRBV6-5; D gene: -; J gene: TRBJ1-6; clone size: -; CDR3 DNA: TGTGCCAGCAGTGGCCGGGAGCGAAATTCACCCCTCCACTTT; CDR3 protein: CASSGRERNSPLHF
V gene: TRBV27; D gene: TRBD1; J gene: TRBJ1-2; clone size: -; CDR3 DNA: TGTGCCAGCAGTTTACAAGGACAGGGGGCTCCCTATGGCTACACCTTC; CDR3 protein: CASSLQGQGAPYGYTF
V gene: TRBV20-1; D gene: TRBD1; J gene: TRBJ2-7; clone size: once; CDR3 DNA: TGCAGTGCCTGGACAGGGCCCGAGCAGTACTTC; CDR3 protein: CSAWTGPEQYF
V gene: TRBV4-2; D gene: -; J gene: TRBJ2-7; clone size: -; CDR3 DNA: TGTGCCAGCAGCCAAGATTTAAGACGCCAGGGCGAGCAGTACTTC; CDR3 protein: CASSQDLRRQGEQYF
V gene: TRBV15; D gene: -; J gene: TRBJ1-6; clone size: -; CDR3 DNA: TGTGCCACCAGCCGAGGGCAAGACAGCCCGATTGTCTACTTT; CDR3 protein: CATSRGQDSPIVYF
V gene: TRBV18; D gene: TRBD2; J gene: TRBJ2-2; clone size: -; CDR3 DNA: TGTGCCAGCCACCTAGCGGAGAGGGAGCTGTTTTTT; CDR3 protein: CASHLAERELFF
V gene: TRBV12-2; D gene: -; J gene: TRBJ2-1; clone size: -; CDR3 DNA: TGTGCAAGTCGCCTCCGACAGGGTCGGTACAATGAGCAGTTCTTC; CDR3 protein: CASRLRQGRYNEQFF
V gene: TRBV6-5; D gene: TRBD1; J gene: TRBJ1-5; clone size: -; CDR3 DNA: TGTGCCAGCAGTTTCGACAGGGGAAGCAATCAGCCCCAGCATTTT; CDR3 protein: CASSFDRGSNQPQHF
V gene: TRBV9; D gene: TRBD2; J gene: TRBJ2-2; clone size: -; CDR3 DNA: TGTGCCAGCAGCGCGACTAGCGGGAGGGCCGAGGAGCTGTTTTTT; CDR3 protein: CASSATSGRAEELFF
V gene: TRBV5-4; D gene: -; J gene: TRBJ2-7; clone size: -; CDR3 DNA: TGTGCCAGCAGCTTGTCCCTATGGGCGGGATCAGAGGGAGGCGAGCAGTACTTC; CDR3 protein: CASSLSLWAGSEGGEQYF
V gene: TRBV6-1; D gene: TRBD1; J gene: TRBJ1-2; clone size: -; CDR3 DNA: TGTGCCAGCCGGGACAGTGTTAACTATGGCTACACCTTC; CDR3 protein: CASRDSVNYGYTF
V gene: TRBV5-4; D gene: TRBD1; J gene: TRBJ2-7; clone size: -; CDR3 DNA: TGTGCCAGCAGCCGTGGCCGGGGAGACAGGGACGGCGAGCAGTACTTC; CDR3 protein: CASSRGRGDRDGEQYF
V gene: TRBV9; D gene: TRBD2; J gene: TRBJ2-5; clone size: -; CDR3 DNA: TGTGCCAGCAGCCCTTTTTGGGGGGGGAGGGTCCAAGAGACCCAGTACTTC; CDR3 protein: CASSPFWGGRVQETQYF
V gene: TRBV20-1; D gene: -; J gene: TRBJ2-1; clone size: -; CDR3 DNA: TGCAGTGCTGGGCTTGGGAGTGAGCAGTTCTTC; CDR3 protein: CSAGLGSEQFF
V gene: TRBV6-5; D gene: -; J gene: TRBJ2-5; clone size: -; CDR3 DNA: TGTGCCAGCGGCAGGTTAAGCACCCAGTACTTC; CDR3 protein: CASGRLSTQYF
V gene: TRBV30; D gene: -; J gene: TRBJ1-1; clone size: few; CDR3 DNA: TGTGCCTGGAGTCGGGAACTTTACACTGAAGCTTTCTTT; CDR3 protein: CAWSRELYTEAFF
V gene: TRBV9; D gene: -; J gene: TRBJ1-4; clone size: -; CDR3 DNA: TGTGCCAGCAGCACCGGAAGCGGGGGGGAAAAACTGTTTTTT; CDR3 protein: CASSTGSGGEKLFF
V gene: TRBV6-5; D gene: -; J gene: TRBJ2-7; clone size: -; CDR3 DNA: TGTGCCAGCAGGACACAGGGCTCCTACGAGCAGTACTTC; CDR3 protein: CASRTQGSYEQYF
V gene: TRBV18; D gene: -; J gene: TRBJ2-7; clone size: -; CDR3 DNA: TGTGCCAGCTCACTAACCGGGCCGCCTGGGGCCGAGCAGTACTTC; CDR3 protein: CASSLTGPPGAEQYF
V gene: TRBV9; D gene: TRBD2; J gene: TRBJ2-2; clone size: -; CDR3 DNA: TGTGCCAGCAGCGAGCCGCTGTACCGGGGGGGTAACGGGGAGCTGTTTTTT; CDR3 protein: CASSEPLYRGGNGELFF
V gene: TRBV15; D gene: TRBD1; J gene: TRBJ2-7; clone size: once; CDR3 DNA: TGTGCCACCAGCAATACTTCCCGGGACAGGTCCTACGAGCAGTACTTC; CDR3 protein: CATSNTSRDRSYEQYF
V gene: TRBV29-1; D gene: TRBD1; J gene: TRBJ2-2; clone size: -; CDR3 DNA: TGCAGCGTCACAGGGGGGAACACCGGGGAGCTGTTTTTT; CDR3 protein: CSVTGGNTGELFF
V gene: TRBV9; D gene: -; J gene: TRBJ2-3; clone size: -; CDR3 DNA: TGTGCCAGCAGCGTAGTGGCTTCGGATACGCAGTATTTT; CDR3 protein: CASSVVASDTQYF
V gene: TRBV4-3; D gene: -; J gene: TRBJ1-6; clone size: -; CDR3 DNA: TGCGCCAGCAGCCAAGTGTTGGAGAGAGGAAATTCACCCCTCCACTTT; CDR3 protein: CASSQVLERGNSPLHF
V gene: TRBV9; D gene: TRBD2; J gene: TRBJ2-1; clone size: -; CDR3 DNA: TGTGCCAGCAGCGTAGGTGCTAGCGGGGGTCGAAATGAGCAGTTCTTC; CDR3 protein: CASSVGASGGRNEQFF
V gene: TRBV4-3; D gene: TRBD1; J gene: TRBJ2-7; clone size: -; CDR3 DNA: TGCGCCAGCAGTAGAAGCACAGGGGGCGGGTACGAGCAGTACTTC; CDR3 protein: CASSRSTGGGYEQYF
V gene: TRBV5-1; D gene: -; J gene: TRBJ2-7; clone size: -; CDR3 DNA: TGCGCCAGCAGCTTGGCTCCGGAGTACGAGCAGTACTTC; CDR3 protein: CASSLAPEYEQYF
V gene: TRBV9; D gene: TRBD1; J gene: TRBJ2-1; clone size: -; CDR3 DNA: TGTGCCAGCTCTCCCGAGCCAACTAAGGGGGCGGTCAACGAGCAGTTCTTC; CDR3 protein: CASSPEPTKGAVNEQFF
V gene: TRBV5-4; D gene: -; J gene: TRBJ1-1; clone size: few; CDR3 DNA: TGTGCCAGCAGCTTTAAGGGGGATACTGAAGCTTTCTTT; CDR3 protein: CASSFKGDTEAFF
V gene: TRBV29-1; D gene: -; J gene: TRBJ2-7; clone size: -; CDR3 DNA: TGCAGCGTAACAGGGGGGGGTTCCTACGAGCAGTACTTC; CDR3 protein: CSVTGGGSYEQYF
V gene: TRBV5-1; D gene: -; J gene: TRBJ2-3; clone size: few; CDR3 DNA: TGCGCCAGCAGCTTGTACAGGATCACAGATACGCAGTATTTT; CDR3 protein: CASSLYRITDTQYF
V gene: TRBV7-2; D gene: -; J gene: TRBJ1-1; clone size: -; CDR3 DNA: TGTGCCAGCAGCGTTGACAGAGGCACTGAAGCTTTCTTT; CDR3 protein: CASSVDRGTEAFF
V gene: TRBV18; D gene: -; J gene: TRBJ1-5; clone size: -; CDR3 DNA: TGTGCCAGCTCACGACAGGTTGCTCAGCCCCAGCATTTT; CDR3 protein: CASSRQVAQPQHF
V gene: TRBV10-3; D gene: TRBD1; J gene: TRBJ1-4; clone size: -; CDR3 DNA: TGTGCCATCAGTGAAGGGACAGGGAGTCGAAAACTGTTTTTT; CDR3 protein: CAISEGTGSRKLFF
V gene: TRBV6-6; D gene: -; J gene: TRBJ2-7; clone size: -; CDR3 DNA: TGTGCCAGCAGTTACTCGAATCTGGGAGACTCCTACGAGCAGTACTTC; CDR3 protein: CASSYSNLGDSYEQYF
V gene: TRBV11-2; D gene: TRBD1; J gene: TRBJ2-7; clone size: -; CDR3 DNA: TGTGCCAGCAGCTCCGGGACAGGGAATTTCTACGAGCAGTACTTC; CDR3 protein: CASSSGTGNFYEQYF
V gene: TRBV2; D gene: TRBD1; J gene: TRBJ2-1; clone size: -; CDR3 DNA: TGTGCCAGCAGTGACAGACAGGGGGCGCGCAATGAGCAGTTCTTC; CDR3 protein: CASSDRQGARNEQFF
V gene: TRBV5-1; D gene: TRBD1; J gene: TRBJ2-1; clone size: -; CDR3 DNA: TGCGCCAGCAGCTATTCCCGGGACAGGGTGGATGAGCAGTTCTTC; CDR3 protein: CASSYSRDRVDEQFF
V gene: TRBV2; D gene: -; J gene: TRBJ1-2; clone size: -; CDR3 DNA: TGTGCCAGCAGTGAAGCGTTTTTCGCGTCAGGGCGGGGAAACTATGGCTACACCTTC; CDR3 protein: CASSEAFFASGRGNYGYTF
V gene: TRBV5-4; D gene: TRBD1; J gene: TRBJ2-6; clone size: -; CDR3 DNA: TGTGCCAGCAGCCCTGGACAGGGGCGATCTGGGGCCAACGTCCTGACTTTC; CDR3 protein: CASSPGQGRSGANVLTF
V gene: TRBV29-1; D gene: TRBD1; J gene: TRBJ2-4; clone size: -; CDR3 DNA: TGCAGCGTGGAATGGACAGGGGTAAACATTCAGTACTTC; CDR3 protein: CSVEWTGVNIQYF
V gene: TRBV5-1; D gene: TRBD2; J gene: TRBJ2-3; clone size: -; CDR3 DNA: TGCGCCAGCTCCTATAGCGGGGGGCGCACAGATACGCAGTATTTT; CDR3 protein: CASSYSGGRTDTQYF
V gene: TRBV2; D gene: TRBD2; J gene: TRBJ2-7; clone size: -; CDR3 DNA: TGTGCCAGTGGCCGGGGAGGGGCGACCTACGAGCAGTACTTC; CDR3 protein: CASGRGGATYEQYF
V gene: TRBV7-9; D gene: TRBD2; J gene: TRBJ2-3; clone size: -; CDR3 DNA: TGTGCCAGCAACTCCGGGGGGGCCACAGATACGCAGTATTTT; CDR3 protein: CASNSGGATDTQYF